The 32 T cell receptor beta chains given below trace back to one sample, sequenced in a study of technical replicates of blood from four donors. Method: immunoSEQ multiplex PCR; TCRdb's copy keeps in-frame clones and lacks some. The profile covers some 11,000 clones, with approximately 94% appearing a single time and 7.5% to 8% taken by the ten largest. Sequencing was done on a sample of PBMCs. Every receptor here comes from a human donor in good health.

This chain joins TRBV2 and TRBJ2-5; TRBD1 aligns across 7 bases. The CDR3 consists of 13 residues. Germline V lookup: CDR1 SNHLY, CDR2 FYNNEI. Trimming at V came to 10 bases and at J to 7 bases, leaving 12 bases not matched to a gene. CDR3 sequence: CATQGQITRTQYF. The CDR3, as DNA: TGTGCCACCCAGGGACAGATAACGCGGACCCAGTACTTC.

As to this clone: Compared with germline, one end of the junction differs, possibly owing to a read error. The chain combines TRBV19 with TRBJ1-3; D call uncertain. The V gene's germline CDR1 is LNHDA and CDR2 SQIVND (reference sequence). The CDR3 consists of 14 residues. The chain's CDR3 is CASTPPGVRNTIYF. As DNA, the CDR3 is TGCGCCAGTACCCCTCCCGGGGTTAGAAACACCATATATTTT. Using reference TRBV19 and TRBJ1-3 for the parts outside the CDR3, the full variable domain is DGGITQSPKYLFRKEGQNVTLSCEQNLNHDAMYWYRQDPGQGLRLIYYSQIVNDFQKGDIAEGYSVSREKKESFPLTVTSAQKNPTAFYLCASTPPGVRNTIYFGEGSWLTVV.

This chain uses TRBV11-3 with TRBJ2-1; possible D gene TRBD2, 6 bases. CDR3 length: 17 residues. Trimming removed 5 bases at V and 0 bases at J, with 17 bases between. Germline V gene data show CDR1 as SGHNT and CDR2 as YENEEA. The CDR3 nucleotides read TGTGCCAGCAGCCGGGGAGGAGGCCAGAGCTCCTACAATGAGCAGTTCTTC. This sequence encodes CASSRGGGQSSYNEQFF.

This CDR3 reads CASGLVLGTSRYNEQFF. For the CDR3, the DNA is TGTGCTAGTGGTTTGGTGCTCGGGACTAGCAGATACAATGAGCAGTTCTTC. The V and J genes are TRBV12-5 and TRBJ2-1, with 9 nucleotides matching TRBD2. Losses at the gene ends were 0 bases for V and 4 bases for J; bases not matched to a gene: 7. The germline V gene has CDR1 LGHNT and CDR2 FRNRAP. This CDR3 is built from 17 residues.

The chain employs TRBV6-1 and TRBJ2-7; 9 bases line up with TRBD1. The germline V gene has CDR1 MNHNS and CDR2 SASEGT. After removal of 7 bases from V and 0 bases from J, the junction contained 4 bases not matched to a gene. This CDR3 contains 14 residues. This chain's CDR3 is CASKRDRASYEQYF. The CDR3 DNA is TGTGCCAGCAAGCGGGACAGGGCCTCCTACGAGCAGTACTTC.

Here the CDR3 reads CASSIGAGETQYF. In nucleotides, the CDR3 is TGTGCCAGTAGTATAGGGGCTGGAGAGACCCAGTACTTC. The rearrangement links TRBV19 to TRBJ2-5, with no clear D. Trimming removed 1 base from V and 4 bases from J, with 7 bases in between. Per germline, CDR1 LNHDA and CDR2 SQIVND (reference sequence). The CDR3 covers 13 residues. The full variable domain, with the rest looked up from reference TRBV19 and TRBJ2-5, is DGGITQSPKYLFRKEGQNVTLSCEQNLNHDAMYWYRQDPGQGLRLIYYSQIVNDFQKGDIAEGYSVSREKKESFPLTVTSAQKNPTAFYLCASSIGAGETQYFGPGTRLLVL.

The chain couples TRBV29-1 to TRBJ2-2, with 10 bases lining up with TRBD2. The CDR3 runs to 14 residues. Per the germline V gene, CDR1 is SQVTM and CDR2 is ANQGSEA. Trimming at V came to 7 bases and at J to 4 bases, leaving 6 bases not matched to a gene. The CDR3 nucleotides read TGCAGCGCAGAACGGACTAGCGGCACCGGGGAGCTGTTTTTT. This encodes CSAERTSGTGELFF.

V and J are TRBV7-8 and TRBJ1-2; 7 positions match TRBD1. V gave up 5 bases and J gave up 4 bases; unmatched junction bases: 16. Germline values: CDR1 SGHVS, CDR2 FQNEAQ. CDR3 size: 17 residues. The CDR3 sequence is CASSQKYGTVSGYGYTF. DNA of the CDR3: TGTGCCAGCAGCCAGAAATACGGGACAGTCAGCGGCTATGGCTACACCTTC.

This chain links TRBV29-1 with TRBJ2-3; 7 nucleotides match TRBD2. Trimming removed 3 bases from V and 4 bases from J; junction bases left unmatched: 4. Germline V gene lookup returns CDR1 SQVTM and CDR2 ANQGSEA. The CDR3 length is 13 residues. The CDR3, as DNA: TGCAGCGTTGATCCGGCGGGAGCAGATACGCAGTATTTT. Amino acids: CSVDPAGADTQYF.

Only one count was recorded for this clone. The chain links TRBV5-6 to TRBJ2-1, with 7 bases aligning to TRBD2. V lost 0 bases, J lost 5 bases, and 5 bases stayed unmatched. The CDR3 is 15 residues long. In germline, CDR1 is SGHDT, CDR2 YYEEEE. This chain's CDR3 is CASSLVSSGDNEQFF. CDR3 DNA sequence: TGTGCCAGCAGCTTGGTTTCTAGCGGAGACAATGAGCAGTTCTTC.

The V and J genes are TRBV7-2 and TRBJ2-5, with 8 bases aligning to TRBD2. V shed 5 bases, J shed 5 bases, and the junction held 10 bases outside the gene matches. The germline CDR1 and CDR2 sequences are SGHTA and FQGNSA. CDR3 size: 15 residues. This chain's CDR3 is CASSLKTSVRETQYF. CDR3 DNA sequence: TGTGCCAGCAGCCTCAAGACTAGCGTGCGGGAGACCCAGTACTTC.

The rearrangement uses TRBV19 and TRBJ2-1, with TRBD2 matching 9 bases. This CDR3 contains 16 residues. V lost 0 bases and J lost 2; bases outside the gene matches: 2. Germline V gene lookup returns CDR1 LNHDA and CDR2 SQIVND (reference sequence). CDR3 sequence reads: CASSIDLAGTYNEQFF. In DNA, the CDR3 is TGTGCCAGTAGTATAGATCTAGCGGGAACCTACAATGAGCAGTTCTTC.

This chain links TRBV7-2 with TRBJ1-5, with TRBD1 identical over 7 bases. The CDR3 contains 16 residues. Germline CDR1 SGHTA, CDR2 FQGNSA. Germline trimming cut 1 base from V and 4 bases from J; bases unmatched to any gene: 7. CDR3 DNA: TGTGCCAGCAGCTTAGGACAGGGAGGTACGAATCAGCCCCAGCATTTT. Its protein product is CASSLGQGGTNQPQHF.

The V and J genes are TRBV19 and TRBJ1-2, with a possible D match to TRBD1 (6 bases). Germline V gene lookup returns CDR1 LNHDA and CDR2 SQIVND (reference sequence). Between the trimmed V and J ends, which lost 5 bases and 4 bases, there was a span of 11 bases. The CDR3 totals 13 residues. In DNA, the CDR3 is TGTGCCAGTAGTTGGACAGCGAGCTATGGCTACACCTTC. Residues: CASSWTASYGYTF. Full variable domain (remainder filled in from reference TRBV19 and TRBJ1-2): DGGITQSPKYLFRKEGQNVTLSCEQNLNHDAMYWYRQDPGQGLRLIYYSQIVNDFQKGDIAEGYSVSREKKESFPLTVTSAQKNPTAFYLCASSWTASYGYTFGSGTRLTVV.

The gene calls are TRBV6-1 and TRBJ1-5, with D hard to call. The CDR3 sequence is 16 residues long. Germline V gene sequence: CDR1 MNHNS, CDR2 SASEGT. Trimming took 4 bases from V and 0 from J, leaving 13 bases between them. DNA for the CDR3: TGTGCCAGCAGTGGAGAGAATACTAATAGCAATCAGCCCCAGCATTTT. Its protein product is CASSGENTNSNQPQHF.

J is TRBJ2-2 and V is TRBV27; 7 positions match TRBD1. CDR1 and CDR2 from the germline V gene are MNHEY and SMNVEV (reference sequence). The CDR3 is made up of 16 amino acids. The V segment lost 1 base and the J segment 5 bases; nucleotides outside the gene matches: 7. Here the CDR3 DNA reads TGTGCCAGCAGTTTATTCCAGGGGGTAGGGACCGGGGAGCTGTTTTTT. Its translation: CASSLFQGVGTGELFF.

The V call is TRBV19, the J call TRBJ2-7; D unclear. CDR3 length: 15 amino acids. Trimming removed 9 bases from V and 0 bases from J, with 18 bases in between. The germline V gene has CDR1 LNHDA and CDR2 SQIVND (reference sequence). CDR3 protein: CASMPSGSASYEQYF. The DNA of the CDR3 is TGTGCCAGCATGCCTTCGGGTTCAGCCTCCTACGAGCAGTACTTC. Filled out from reference TRBV19 and TRBJ2-7, the complete variable domain reads DGGITQSPKYLFRKEGQNVTLSCEQNLNHDAMYWYRQDPGQGLRLIYYSQIVNDFQKGDIAEGYSVSREKKESFPLTVTSAQKNPTAFYLCASMPSGSASYEQYFGPGTRLTVT.

The chain uses TRBV7-4 and TRBJ1-1; a possible D gene is TRBD1 (6 bases). The length of the CDR3 is 15 residues. In germline, CDR1 is SGHVT, CDR2 SQSDAQ. V was pared by 5 bases and J by 3 bases, with 16 bases between. CDR3 protein: CASSLPREGDTEAFF. The CDR3, as DNA: TGTGCCAGCAGCCTCCCCAGGGAGGGGGACACTGAAGCTTTCTTT.

The chain recombines TRBV10-2 with TRBJ2-1; 7 bases are shared with TRBD2. Germline CDR1 is WSHSY and CDR2 is SAAADI. Losses at the gene ends were 9 bases for V and 3 bases for J; bases not matched to a gene: 5. The CDR3 covers 13 residues. The CDR3 region has the DNA TGCGCCAGGGGGGGGACCCTCTACAATGAGCAGTTCTTC. Its translation: CARGGTLYNEQFF.

This clone was counted once. The chain couples TRBV5-4 to TRBJ2-2, with D tentatively TRBD2 (7 bases). The CDR3 covers 15 residues. V shed 0 bases and J shed 6 bases, with 12 bases lying between them. Germline CDR1 SGHNT, CDR2 YYREEE (reference sequence). In DNA, the CDR3 is TGTGCCAGCAGCTTGGCCGGGGGGCAGGCCGGGGAGCTGTTTTTT. Encoded protein: CASSLAGGQAGELFF. Complete variable domain (other parts from reference TRBV5-4 and TRBJ2-2): ETGVTQSPTHLIKTRGQQVTLRCSSQSGHNTVSWYQQALGQGPQFIFQYYREEENGRGNFPPRFSGLQFPNYSSELNVNALELDDSALYLCASSLAGGQAGELFFGEGSRLTVL.

The gene calls are TRBV6-1 and TRBJ2-1; weak D call: TRBD2 (7 bases). This CDR3 comprises 13 residues. V was clipped by 6 bases and J by 9 bases, with 15 bases between them. CDR1 is MNHNS and CDR2 is SASEGT in the germline V gene. The CDR3 sequence is CASSPGGPAEQFF. CDR3 nucleotides: TGTGCCAGCAGCCCCGGGGGGCCGGCTGAGCAGTTCTTC.

The rearrangement uses TRBV18 and TRBJ1-3, with D unclear. The CDR3 runs 16 residues. CDR1 is KGHSH, CDR2 LQKENI, per germline. Trimming took off 2 bases at V and 0 bases at J, with 11 bases between the two ends. The CDR3 is CASSPAGYSSGNTIYF. CDR3 sequence (DNA): TGTGCCAGCTCACCAGCGGGATATAGCTCTGGAAACACCATATATTTT.

The chain uses TRBV7-3 and TRBJ1-2, with no clear D. This CDR3 spans 14 amino acids. The V end lost 7 bases, the J end lost 6 bases, and 18 bases lay between the germline ends. In germline, CDR1 is SGHTA, CDR2 FQGTGA. Here the CDR3 reads CASTLTTNGDGYTF. The CDR3 nucleotides are TGTGCCAGCACCCTTACAACAAACGGGGATGGCTACACCTTC.

This sequence joins TRBV5-1 and TRBJ2-7; 9 nucleotides agree with TRBD2. CDR1 and CDR2 (germline): SGHRS, YFSETQ. This CDR3 has 14 amino acids. Trimming took 1 base from V and 5 from J; bases not matched to a gene: 4. CDR3 bases: TGCGCCAGCAGCTTGTTTAGCGGGGGTAACGAGCAGTACTTC. Translating gives CASSLFSGGNEQYF.

The chain links TRBV10-1 to TRBJ1-1; TRBD1 matches at 7 bases. CDR1 and CDR2 (germline): WNHNN, SYGVQD (reference sequence). V trimming: 5 bases; J trimming: 2 bases; junction bases outside the gene matches: 5. The CDR3 totals 14 residues. The CDR3 region has the DNA TGCGCCAGCAGTTTGTCAGGGGGTAACACTGAAGCTTTCTTT. It is translated as CASSLSGGNTEAFF.

This chain uses TRBV5-6 with TRBJ2-2; D is uncertain. Trimming removed 0 bases at V and 1 base at J, with 4 bases between. Germline V CDR1 and CDR2: SGHDT, YYEEEE. The CDR3 is 14 residues long. CDR3 nucleotides: TGTGCCAGCAGCTTGGCATTGAACACCGGGGAGCTGTTTTTT. Protein: CASSLALNTGELFF. Based on the CDR3 plus reference TRBV5-6 and TRBJ2-2, the full variable domain is DAGVTQSPTHLIKTRGQQVTLRCSPKSGHDTVSWYQQALGQGPQFIFQYYEEEERQRGNFPDRFSGHQFPNYSSELNVNALLLGDSALYLCASSLALNTGELFFGEGSRLTVL.

The V call is TRBV6-5, the J call TRBJ2-1; D may be TRBD1 (5 bases). The germline CDR1 and CDR2 sequences are MNHEY and SVGAGI. V shed 6 bases and J shed 5 bases, with 14 bases lying between them. This CDR3 is 14 amino acids long. The CDR3 loop reads CASRGVFPHNEQFF. CDR3 nucleotide sequence: TGTGCCAGCAGAGGGGTATTTCCACACAATGAGCAGTTCTTC.

The gene calls are TRBV9 and TRBJ2-7; 7 nucleotides align to TRBD2. J lost 9 bases, V lost 0 bases, and 9 bases had no gene match. The CDR3 is made up of 14 amino acids. The V gene's germline CDR1 is SGDLS and CDR2 YYNGEE. The CDR3 DNA follows: TGTGCCAGCAGCGTAGAGCCGGGACTACCGTCGCAGTACTTC. Translated: CASSVEPGLPSQYF. The full variable domain, in which reference TRBV9 and TRBJ2-7 provide the parts outside the CDR3, is DSGVTQTPKHLITATGQRVTLRCSPRSGDLSVYWYQQSLDQGLQFLIQYYNGEERAKGNILERFSAQQFPDLHSELNLSSLELGDSALYFCASSVEPGLPSQYFGPGTRLTVT.

The J gene is TRBJ2-1, the V gene TRBV14, with 10 bases lining up with TRBD2. The germline CDR1 and CDR2 sequences are SGHDN and FVKESK. The CDR3 consists of 13 residues. V trimming: 4 bases; J trimming: 15 bases; junction bases outside the gene matches: 9. CDR3 DNA sequence: TGTGCCAGCAGCCTTTTAGCGGGAGGCCCTCGGTTCTTC. As protein: CASSLLAGGPRFF.

The gene calls are TRBV5-6 and TRBJ2-3; TRBD1 might be the D (6 bases). CDR1 and CDR2 from the germline V gene are SGHDT and YYEEEE. V lost 4 bases to trimming and J lost 6 bases, with 15 bases between them. The CDR3 extends over 14 amino acids. This CDR3 is CASSPTERGDTQYF. CDR3 sequence (DNA): TGTGCCAGCAGCCCAACGGAGAGGGGGGATACGCAGTATTTT.

J is TRBJ2-1 and V is TRBV5-1, with TRBD1 matching 8 bases. This CDR3 has 16 amino acids. V shed 4 bases, J shed 0 bases, and the junction held 6 bases outside the gene matches. Germline CDR1 SGHRS, CDR2 YFSETQ. The CDR3 sequence is CASSGTGGSSYNEQFF. The CDR3, as DNA: TGCGCCAGCAGCGGCACAGGGGGAAGCTCCTACAATGAGCAGTTCTTC.

The chain is built from TRBV23-1 and TRBJ1-5; 7 bases agree with TRBD1. TRBV23-1 has ORF status, its function being uncertain. The CDR3 extends over 17 amino acids. The CDR3 sequence is CAPAGGVRAKSNQPQHF. For the CDR3, the DNA is TGCGCGCCAGCAGGGGGTGTCAGGGCAAAAAGCAATCAGCCCCAGCATTTT.